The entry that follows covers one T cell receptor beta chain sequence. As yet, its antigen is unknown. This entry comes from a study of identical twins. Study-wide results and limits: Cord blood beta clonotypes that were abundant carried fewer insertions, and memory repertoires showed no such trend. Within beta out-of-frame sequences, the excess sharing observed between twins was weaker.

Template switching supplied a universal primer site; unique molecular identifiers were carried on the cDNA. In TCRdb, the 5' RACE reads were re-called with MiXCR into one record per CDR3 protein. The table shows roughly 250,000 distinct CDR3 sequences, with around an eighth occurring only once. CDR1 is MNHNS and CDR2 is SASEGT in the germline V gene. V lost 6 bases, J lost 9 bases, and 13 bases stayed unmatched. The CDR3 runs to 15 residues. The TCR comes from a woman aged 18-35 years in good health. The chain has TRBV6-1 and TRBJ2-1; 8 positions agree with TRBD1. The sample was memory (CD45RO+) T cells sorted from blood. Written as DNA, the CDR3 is TGTGCCAGCAGCCCAGGGGGCGCTGGTACGACTGAGCAGTTCTTC. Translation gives CASSPGGAGTTEQFF.